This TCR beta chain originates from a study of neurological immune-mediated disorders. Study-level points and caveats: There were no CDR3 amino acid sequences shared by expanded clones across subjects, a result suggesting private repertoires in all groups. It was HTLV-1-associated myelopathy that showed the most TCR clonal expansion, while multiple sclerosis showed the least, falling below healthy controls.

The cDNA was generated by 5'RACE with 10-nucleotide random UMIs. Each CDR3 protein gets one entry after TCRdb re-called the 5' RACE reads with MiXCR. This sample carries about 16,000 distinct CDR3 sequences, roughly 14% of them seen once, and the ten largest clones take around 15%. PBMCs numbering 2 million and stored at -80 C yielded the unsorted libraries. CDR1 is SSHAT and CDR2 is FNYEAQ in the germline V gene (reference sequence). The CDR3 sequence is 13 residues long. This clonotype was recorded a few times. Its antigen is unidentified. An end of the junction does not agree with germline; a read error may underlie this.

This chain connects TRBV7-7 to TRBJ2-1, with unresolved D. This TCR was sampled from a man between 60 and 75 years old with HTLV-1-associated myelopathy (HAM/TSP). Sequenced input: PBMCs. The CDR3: CASSLGRHNEQFF. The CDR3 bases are TGTGCTAGCAGCTTGGGCCGTCACAATGAGCAGTTCTTC.